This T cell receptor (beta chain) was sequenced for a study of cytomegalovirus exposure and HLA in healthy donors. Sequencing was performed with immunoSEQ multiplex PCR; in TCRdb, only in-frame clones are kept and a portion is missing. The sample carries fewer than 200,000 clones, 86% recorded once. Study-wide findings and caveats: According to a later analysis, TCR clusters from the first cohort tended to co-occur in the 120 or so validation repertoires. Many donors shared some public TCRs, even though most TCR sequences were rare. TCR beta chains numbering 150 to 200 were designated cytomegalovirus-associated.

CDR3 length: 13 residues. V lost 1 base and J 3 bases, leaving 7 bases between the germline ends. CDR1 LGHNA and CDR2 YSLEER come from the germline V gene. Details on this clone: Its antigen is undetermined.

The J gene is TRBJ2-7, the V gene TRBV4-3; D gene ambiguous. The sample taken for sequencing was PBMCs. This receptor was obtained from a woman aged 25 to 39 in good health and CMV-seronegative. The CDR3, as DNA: TGCGCCAGCAGCCAAGTCCACCTCTACGAGCAGTACTTC. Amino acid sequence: CASSQVHLYEQYF.